This T cell receptor (beta chain) was identified in a study of cytomegalovirus exposure and HLA in healthy donors (dated by TCRdb to 2017 to 2019). The study in broad terms: In an earlier analysis of 550 to 750 of the donors, 276 Gb of sequence data and approximately 120 million unique TCR beta sequences from some 170 million T cells were reported. An early release that covered about 600 HLA-typed donors contained around 300 gigabases of sequencing data and 70 million to 100 million unique TCR sequences. The genetic ancestry cluster associated with self-reported Caucasian donors included 65% to 90% of the 350 to 500 genotyped donors. The study aimed to test whether cataloging public T cell receptors could reveal signatures of past pathogen exposure. The T cell repertoires of about 700 subjects were profiled by immunosequencing and related to cytomegalovirus serostatus. Along with the roughly 670-subject first cohort, a separate validation cohort of more than 90 different subjects was used. To predict cytomegalovirus infection status, the study combined high-throughput TCR immunosequencing, statistical association of individual TCRs with disease status, and machine learning. To study patterns of TCR occurrence, a later analysis re-analyzed previously published TCR beta repertoires from more than 550 donors and added high-resolution HLA genotyping. In the later analysis, no new phenotypic data were used to find candidate immune exposures; instead, reliance was placed on TCR beta sequences and their occurrence across donors. An earlier analysis of fewer than 700 of the donors applied high-throughput TCR beta sequencing to assess whether each TCR beta V gene segment acted as functional or pseudogenic. Donor age, sex, ethnicity and CMV serostatus were compiled together with the repertoire data. A later genetic analysis used genome-wide SNP genotypes for about 60% of the roughly 670 donors, treating that subset as a discovery cohort. All discovery cohort repertoires had been generated using a single sequencing platform. HLA typing covered class I and class II loci at four-digit resolution. The number of typed donors differed by locus: about 620-640 for A, B, C, DRB1 and DQB1; 500 to 550 for DQA1; approximately 600 for DPA1; and roughly 470 for DPB1. Because of strong linkage in the cohort, roughly five DR-DQ haplotypes were treated as single units for association and clustering. Among about 400 genotyped donors of the cohort, an average of roughly 230,000 unique TCR beta nucleotide sequences was sequenced per donor, of which about 18% were non-productive.

In total, approximately 610 healthy bone marrow donors made up the cohort. At the time of sampling, every cohort member was nominally healthy, though immune exposures that went unrecorded were likely present. The donor was CMV seronegative and was included in the group of a few hundred seronegative cohort members. A peripheral blood sample was collected from each donor, and TCR beta sequencing was performed on peripheral blood mononuclear cells. Genomic DNA extraction from the blood cell samples was performed with the Qiagen DNeasy Blood Extraction Kit. The protocol used for the library was the immunoSEQ multiplex PCR assay. For the multiplex PCR, a mixture combining 60 forward primers for TCR Vbeta segments and 13 reverse primers for TCR Jbeta segments was used. The CDR3 region of rearranged TCR beta genes was amplified from genomic DNA with a multiplex PCR assay. On the Illumina HiSeq System, the amplified TCR beta libraries were sequenced as 87-base-pair reads. Per the source publication's procedure: A later analysis counted about 80 million unique TCR beta chains across the 666 repertoires, and around 12 million of these chains were shared by at least two donors. Raw reads were error-corrected and collapsed into unique sequences with a nearest-neighbor algorithm that merged closely related sequences to remove PCR and sequencing errors. V, D and J gene segments were assigned by aligning CDR3 sequences to IMGT reference sequences. For a sequence to be retained, at least a six-nucleotide match to both a V gene segment and a J gene segment was required. Rearrangements were classified as productive when the CDR3 lacked stop codons and remained in frame with V and J, and all other rearrangements were classified as non-productive. CDR3 was defined according to IMGT convention as the region running from the second conserved V-encoded cysteine to the conserved J-encoded phenylalanine. The earlier analysis of 500 to 600 of the donors excluded sequences that lacked an unambiguous match to a single V gene segment. An earlier analysis of around 600 of the donors classified V segments as functional when productive rearrangements were above 56.7% and as segregating when the standard deviation between donors was above 5%. A statistical classification framework was built for diagnosing cytomegalovirus status from the catalog of TCR beta chain sequences. A later analysis assigned V and J genes by comparing TCR nucleotide sequences with IMGT/GENE-DB human TR gene sequences. In a later analysis, CDR3 sequences and most-parsimonious VDJ recombination scenarios were assigned using the TCRdist pipeline. In a later analysis, each TCR beta chain was defined by its CDR3 amino acid sequence together with its V-gene family, and reads without a unique V-gene family were excluded. In a later analysis, 450 to 600 highly shared, low-generation-probability nucleotide sequences were removed to address suspected cross-contamination and a sequencing artifact. In a later analysis, a clonal expansion index was calculated for each public chain from normalized within-repertoire ranks of inferred template counts. In a later analysis, generation probabilities were computed using a VDJ recombination model fitted to out-of-frame rearrangements, and the results were checked against IGoR. Hypergeometric tests were used in a later analysis to score TCR-TCR, TCR-HLA and TCR-CMV co-occurrence, with a repertoire-size bias correction applied to the TCR pairs. A later analysis estimated false discovery rates by permuting HLA or CMV assignments 20 times. A later analysis grouped co-occurring TCRs with DBSCAN, adding TCRdist sequence similarity when clustering within HLA-allele-positive subsets. For co-occurrence clustering, repertoires with fewer than 30,000 or more than 120,000 public chains were excluded, along with roughly 5 repertoires with anomalous nucleotide sharing. TCRdb stores this immuneACCESS table with in-frame sequences only. Part of the clones is absent; in the studies checked, under half of the shortfall reflects unresolved V genes, and no reason is known for the rest. V and J calls and clone size are as listed in that table; D and trimming were resolved from the DNA. The sample data list around 96,000 clones, and roughly three fifths of these were observed just once. In total, the top ten clones hold around 3.5% of the sample.

On the study overall, not on this receptor specifically: The classifier was reported to diagnose cytomegalovirus status with high specificity and sensitivity in both the original and validation cohorts. Broadly in line with IMGT annotations, most TCR beta V segments showed up in productive rearrangements about 87% or about 30% of the time in an earlier analysis of roughly 590 of the donors. A few of the identified cytomegalovirus-associated TCR beta chains were confirmed in vitro to be specific for cytomegalovirus antigens. It was suggested by the authors that the approach could potentially be generalized to other disease states and immunological phenotypes. The 87-base-pair reads could not distinguish some IMGT-functional V segments, including TRBV6-2 and TRBV6-3, so those segments were excluded. Around 16 rarely observed V segments, including chromosome 9 orphons, were excluded from the earlier analysis of about 610 of the donors because counts were too low. Because HLA typing was unavailable for some donors at each locus, only the typed subset was used in association tests. Several of the top co-occurrence clusters appeared to be linked to parvovirus B19, influenza, CMV and Epstein-Barr virus, according to a later analysis. In a later genetic analysis, a missense DCLRE1C variant was associated with V-gene and J-gene trimming of TCR beta chains, and the association was replicated in an independent cohort. The cohort was sequenced for TCR beta chains only, and without alpha or paired-chain data the features that could be detected were limited. The sequencing pipeline was judged likely to have produced a cluster of highly shared sequence variants as a technical artifact. In a later analysis, the rate of TCR association differed among HLA loci, with DRB1 alleles having the most associated TCRs and HLA-C alleles having the fewest. The study listed 150 to 200 TCR beta chains as associated with cytomegalovirus. Linkage disequilibrium might explain the correlated functional status among segregating V segments, but an unknown experimental factor could not be ruled out. A further reported finding was that TCR beta sequences accurately predicted the HLA-A and HLA-B alleles for most subjects in the first cohort. While some public TCRs were present in many individuals, most TCR sequences turned up only very rarely across donors. CMV serostatus was the only immune exposure information available for the cohort. Presence/absence analyses assumed roughly uniform sequencing depth across donors, an assumption that may not hold. Most CMV-associated TCR beta chains appeared to be HLA-restricted in a later analysis, and the HLA associations seemed to be driven largely by CMV exposure. In a later analysis, HLA-associated TCR beta chains showed more clonal expansion and lower generation probabilities than non-associated chains that were equally common. A later genetic analysis reported fewer N-insertions in productive TCRs among donors in an Asian-associated ancestry cluster than the roughly 670-donor mean. When HLA alleles, especially DR and DQ, strongly co-occurred, attributing TCR associations to individual alleles was difficult. Specific HLA alleles were associated with 15,000 to 20,000 TCR beta sequences at a false discovery rate of 0.05 in a later analysis.

As for this clone: Its antigen is still unknown. Base qualities are missing; no much larger clone stands one base away.

Reading from cysteine to phenylalanine, the CDR3 counts 16 amino acids. Only the CDR3 portion is preserved as DNA: 48 bases, with reading frame beginning at the first base. V is cut back by 3 bases and J by 3 bases, with 8 bases in the junction unmatched. The CDR1 and CDR2 encoded by the germline V gene are SGDLS and YYNGEE. The receptor chain draws on TRBV9 and TRBJ1-4; TRBD1 aligns with 7 central bases. This TCR came from a man aged 55-75 years in good health and CMV-seronegative. Sequenced input: PBMCs. The DNA sequence is as follows: TGTGCCAGCAGCGCCCACGGACAGGCACCTAATGAAAAACTGTTTTTT. This encodes CASSAHGQAPNEKLFF.